The clone carrying this T cell receptor beta chain was detected a few times. Its antigen is unknown. The entirety of the isolated RNA underwent reverse transcription, so expressed TCRB transcripts were sequenced. Method: immunoSEQ multiplex PCR; TCRdb's copy keeps in-frame clones and lacks some. This sample has approximately 250,000 clones; 11% to 15% occur once, and the top ten carry roughly 0.028%. This sample was included in a study of beta chain features in type 1 diabetes. Study conclusions and caveats: PCR could preferentially amplify shorter templates, alike in patients and controls. Shortening of TCRB CDR3s, moderate but significant, appeared in all four CD4+ subsets of Type 1 diabetes patients.

Purities over 98% were achieved in all sorted populations. The CDR3 loop spans 14 amino acids. The V segment lost 1 base and the J segment 7 bases; nucleotides outside the gene matches: 5. The germline CDR1 and CDR2 sequences are MNHEY and SVGAGI. The TCR was taken from a woman in her thirties or forties in good health. The genes are TRBV6-5 and TRBJ1-2, with 8 bases aligning to TRBD1. Source material: naive CD4+ T cells from blood. CDR3: CASSYYGQGLGYTF. The CDR3 bases are TGTGCCAGCAGTTACTATGGACAGGGACTTGGCTACACCTTC.